These T cell receptor beta chains were read from a single sample in a study of T cell repertoires in cytomegalovirus infection. TCRdb analysed the reads with MiXCR anew, one entry per CDR3 protein. The sample lists around 350,000 distinct CDR3 sequences, around a sixth occurring once. Material for sequencing was PBMCs. These receptors were taken from a human donor in good health (CMV status not recorded). Some clones in this sample may be carry-over from other donors' samples. Each CDR3 is given with its conserved first and last residue. The order of the fields is clone size, J gene, D gene, V gene, CDR3 protein, CDR3 DNA. D genes are given only for firm matches. Only part of the rows carry a size: once, few, many, or a class if the clone is expanded.

NA	TRBJ2-2	TRBD2	TRBV20-1	CSARLAGRGDTGELFF	TGCAGCGCGAGACTAGCGGGAAGAGGGGACACCGGGGAGCTGTTTTTT
many	TRBJ2-1	NA	TRBV28	CASSSPRLGVGNEQFF	TGTGCCAGCAGTTCACCGAGGCTAGGGGTCGGCAATGAGCAGTTCTTC
few	TRBJ2-6	NA	TRBV20-1	CSARVSPSGANVLTF	TGCAGTGCTAGAGTATCCCCATCTGGGGCCAACGTCCTGACTTTC
NA	TRBJ2-3	NA	TRBV5-8	CASSNQAKFLQDTQYF	TGTGCCAGCAGCAACCAGGCGAAATTTCTTCAAGATACGCAGTATTTT
NA	TRBJ2-1	NA	TRBV4-1	CASSQFGGVIGNEQFF	TGCGCCAGCAGCCAATTCGGGGGAGTTATAGGAAATGAGCAGTTCTTC
NA	TRBJ1-2	TRBD1	TRBV27	CASRRDRGSAHYGYTF	TGTGCCAGCAGAAGGGACAGGGGGTCCGCTCACTATGGCTACACCTTC
few	TRBJ2-1	NA	TRBV7-2	CASSAVQFF	TGTGCCAGCAGCGCTGTGCAGTTCTTC
NA	TRBJ1-5	NA	TRBV12-5	CASGLVPDWSGRGADQPQHF	TGTGCTAGTGGTTTGGTACCAGACTGGTCCGGACGAGGCGCGGATCAGCCCCAGCATTTT
few	TRBJ2-5	NA	TRBV4-3	CASSPQVEETQYF	TGCGCCAGCAGCCCCCAGGTGGAAGAGACCCAGTACTTC
few	TRBJ2-1	NA	TRBV7-9	CASSDLSAVGHSYNEQFF	TGTGCCAGCAGCGACTTATCGGCTGTCGGACACTCCTACAATGAGCAGTTCTTC
NA	TRBJ2-7	TRBD2	TRBV2	CASSTGLAGAYEQYF	TGTGCCAGCAGTACCGGACTAGCGGGAGCCTACGAGCAGTACTTC
NA	TRBJ1-1	NA	TRBV7-9	CASSPGDPPNTEAFF	TGTGCCAGCAGCCCCGGGGACCCACCAAACACTGAAGCTTTCTTT
few	TRBJ2-3	NA	TRBV18	CASSPPNAGTQYF	TGTGCCAGCTCACCACCGAATGCCGGTACGCAGTATTTT
NA	TRBJ1-1	NA	TRBV12-3/TRBV12-4	CASNPLGDDTEAFF	TGTGCCAGCAATCCCTTGGGGGACGACACTGAAGCTTTCTTT
NA	TRBJ2-5	TRBD2	TRBV19	CATRLAGGQETQYF	TGTGCCACCAGACTAGCGGGGGGTCAAGAGACCCAGTACTTC
NA	TRBJ1-1	NA	TRBV20-1	CSASHPLNTEAFF	TGCAGTGCTAGTCATCCATTGAACACTGAAGCTTTCTTT
NA	TRBJ1-6	NA	TRBV5-1	CASSLEGTNSPLHF	TGCGCCAGCAGCTTAGAAGGAACTAATTCACCCCTCCACTTT
few	TRBJ2-1	NA	TRBV29-1	CSGVGTGEQFF	TGCAGCGGTGTCGGGACTGGTGAGCAGTTCTTC
few	TRBJ2-2	TRBD1	TRBV7-2	CASRTGGDTGELFF	TGTGCCAGCAGGACAGGGGGGGACACCGGGGAGCTGTTTTTT
NA	TRBJ2-7	TRBD2	TRBV4-3	CASSQVLAGSWEQYF	TGCGCCAGCAGTCAAGTACTAGCGGGGAGCTGGGAGCAGTACTTC
NA	TRBJ2-5	NA	TRBV29-1	CSAGWTVQQTQYF	TGCAGCGCCGGATGGACTGTACAACAGACCCAGTACTTC
many	TRBJ2-2	TRBD1	TRBV12-3/TRBV12-4	CASSLTPGGHGELFF	TGTGCCAGCAGTTTAACTCCAGGGGGCCACGGGGAGCTGTTTTTT
few	TRBJ2-5	TRBD1	TRBV5-1	CASRTGTGQETQYF	TGCGCCAGCCGGACCGGGACAGGGCAGGAGACCCAGTACTTC
many	TRBJ2-4	NA	TRBV7-2	CASSLAKGNIQYF	TGTGCCAGCAGCTTAGCGAAGGGAAACATTCAGTACTTC
NA	TRBJ1-1	NA	TRBV6-5	CASSSHWTGKTMNTEAFF	TGTGCCAGCAGTTCCCACTGGACGGGGAAGACCATGAACACTGAAGCTTTCTTT
NA	TRBJ1-2	TRBD1	TRBV7-8	CASSSAGTGFLYGYTF	TGTGCCAGCAGCTCAGCCGGGACAGGGTTCTTATATGGCTACACCTTC
NA	TRBJ2-7	TRBD1	TRBV5-6	CASTSAGTGVSYEQYF	TGTGCCAGCACCTCTGCAGGGACAGGGGTCTCCTACGAGCAGTACTTC
few	TRBJ2-1	NA	TRBV18	CASSPNGRGEEQFF	TGTGCCAGCTCTCCCAACGGAAGAGGGGAGGAGCAGTTCTTC
many	TRBJ2-7	TRBD2	TRBV7-2	CASSFGRAYEQYF	TGTGCCAGCAGCTTTGGGAGGGCCTACGAGCAGTACTTC
few	TRBJ2-1	NA	TRBV10-3	CAAQGGLWNAGRFF	TGTGCCGCCCAAGGTGGACTATGGAACGCAGGCAGGTTCTTC
NA	TRBJ2-7	TRBD2	TRBV19	CASSGIRTSGSYEQYF	TGTGCCAGTAGTGGAATAAGGACTAGCGGTTCCTACGAGCAGTACTTC
many	TRBJ1-1	TRBD1	TRBV27	CASSLYRRGTEAFF	TGTGCCAGCAGTTTATACCGCAGGGGGACTGAAGCTTTCTTT
few	TRBJ2-7	TRBD2	TRBV10-3	CAISERTSSYEQYF	TGTGCCATCAGTGAGCGGACTAGTAGCTACGAGCAGTACTTC
NA	TRBJ2-7	TRBD1	TRBV11-2	CASSFAPGQTSSYEQYF	TGTGCCAGCAGCTTTGCCCCGGGACAGACGAGCTCCTACGAGCAGTACTTC
NA	TRBJ1-5	NA	TRBV19	CASSIAPSGTDLSNQPQHF	TGTGCCAGTAGTATAGCCCCTTCCGGGACGGATCTTAGCAATCAGCCCCAGCATTTT
NA	TRBJ1-1	NA	TRBV6-6	CASSFSEGSGTEAFF	TGTGCCAGCAGTTTCTCCGAGGGCTCGGGCACTGAAGCTTTCTTT
many	TRBJ2-3	NA	TRBV27	CASSSPPSGADTQYF	TGTGCCAGCAGTTCCCCCCCCTCGGGGGCAGATACGCAGTATTTT
NA	TRBJ2-1	NA	TRBV5-6	CASSFVSVNEQFF	TGTGCCAGCAGCTTCGTCTCAGTCAATGAGCAGTTCTTC
few	TRBJ2-3	NA	TRBV5-4	CASRQGGGAIPHTDTQYF	TGTGCCAGCAGACAGGGAGGGGGGGCGATCCCCCACACAGATACGCAGTATTTT
few	TRBJ1-6	NA	TRBV18	CASSLNSGTSNSPLHF	TGTGCCAGCTCACTCAACTCCGGGACCTCAAATTCACCCCTCCACTTT
NA	TRBJ1-2	TRBD1	TRBV27	CASSQGQGGPNYGYTF	TGTGCCAGCAGTCAGGGACAGGGAGGACCTAACTATGGCTACACCTTC
NA	TRBJ1-4	NA	TRBV12-3/TRBV12-4	CASWYGLNEKLFF	TGTGCCAGCTGGTACGGTTTGAATGAAAAACTGTTTTTT
NA	TRBJ1-5	NA	TRBV29-1	CSVREGGGQGQPQHF	TGCAGCGTTCGTGAAGGGGGTGGGCAAGGCCAGCCCCAGCATTTT
NA	TRBJ2-5	NA	TRBV5-6	CASSFPEQETQYF	TGTGCCAGCAGCTTCCCCGAGCAAGAGACCCAGTACTTC
NA	TRBJ1-1	NA	TRBV6-2/TRBV6-3	CASSYPQVNTEAFF	TGTGCCAGCAGTTACCCCCAGGTGAACACTGAAGCTTTCTTT
NA	TRBJ2-5	NA	TRBV12-3/TRBV12-4	CASREAIQATQYF	TGTGCCAGCAGGGAGGCTATCCAAGCGACACAGTACTTC
NA	TRBJ2-3	NA	TRBV11-3	CASSLGLGGRTDTQYF	TGTGCCAGCAGCCTAGGATTGGGGGGCCGCACAGATACGCAGTATTTT
NA	TRBJ1-1	NA	TRBV24-1	CATSDKPGTEGTEAFF	TGTGCCACCAGTGACAAGCCTGGGACGGAGGGTACTGAAGCTTTCTTT
few	TRBJ2-7	TRBD1	TRBV5-1	CASSPGQGLVEQYF	TGCGCCAGCAGCCCGGGACAGGGCTTAGTCGAGCAGTACTTC
few	TRBJ2-1	NA	TRBV2	CASSGQGFSYNEQFF	TGTGCCAGCAGTGGTCAAGGATTCTCCTACAATGAGCAGTTCTTC
NA	TRBJ2-2	TRBD2	TRBV29-1	CSVDAGGGTGELFF	TGCAGCGTTGACGCGGGAGGGGGCACCGGGGAGCTGTTTTTT
few	TRBJ2-7	TRBD1	TRBV6-6	CASSWRGGRTYEQYF	TGTGCCAGCAGTTGGAGAGGGGGCCGTACCTACGAGCAGTACTTC
many	TRBJ2-1	TRBD2	TRBV11-3	CASSFGTSGWNNEQFF	TGTGCCAGCAGCTTTGGGACTAGCGGGTGGAACAATGAGCAGTTCTTC
many	TRBJ1-5	NA	TRBV7-2	CASSPLVAQGQPQHF	TGTGCCAGCAGCCCCCTAGTGGCCCAAGGGCAGCCCCAGCATTTT
many	TRBJ1-1	TRBD1	TRBV11-2	CASRGLDRGNTEAFF	TGTGCCAGCAGAGGCTTGGACAGGGGGAACACTGAAGCTTTCTTT
NA	TRBJ2-1	TRBD2	TRBV20-1	CSARSAGGGRNEQFF	TGCAGTGCCAGGTCCGCGGGAGGGGGCCGGAATGAGCAGTTCTTC
NA	TRBJ2-7	NA	TRBV9	CASSVEGRHGEQYF	TGTGCCAGCAGCGTAGAGGGAAGACACGGCGAGCAGTACTTC
NA	TRBJ2-1	NA	TRBV7-8	CASSIKTRLSNEQFF	TGTGCCAGCAGCATAAAAACCCGACTATCCAATGAGCAGTTCTTC